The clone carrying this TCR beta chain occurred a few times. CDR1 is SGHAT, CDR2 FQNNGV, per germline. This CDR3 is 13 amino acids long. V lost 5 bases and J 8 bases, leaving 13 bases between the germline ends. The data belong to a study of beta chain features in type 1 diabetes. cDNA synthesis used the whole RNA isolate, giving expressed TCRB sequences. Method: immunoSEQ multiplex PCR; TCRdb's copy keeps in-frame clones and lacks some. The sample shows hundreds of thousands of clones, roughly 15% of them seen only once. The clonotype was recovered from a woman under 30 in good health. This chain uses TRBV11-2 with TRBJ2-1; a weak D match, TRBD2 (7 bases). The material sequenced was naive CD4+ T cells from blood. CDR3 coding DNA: TGTGCCAGCAGCCTCGGGGGGCAGGATGAGCAGTTCTTC. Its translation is CASSLGGQDEQFF.